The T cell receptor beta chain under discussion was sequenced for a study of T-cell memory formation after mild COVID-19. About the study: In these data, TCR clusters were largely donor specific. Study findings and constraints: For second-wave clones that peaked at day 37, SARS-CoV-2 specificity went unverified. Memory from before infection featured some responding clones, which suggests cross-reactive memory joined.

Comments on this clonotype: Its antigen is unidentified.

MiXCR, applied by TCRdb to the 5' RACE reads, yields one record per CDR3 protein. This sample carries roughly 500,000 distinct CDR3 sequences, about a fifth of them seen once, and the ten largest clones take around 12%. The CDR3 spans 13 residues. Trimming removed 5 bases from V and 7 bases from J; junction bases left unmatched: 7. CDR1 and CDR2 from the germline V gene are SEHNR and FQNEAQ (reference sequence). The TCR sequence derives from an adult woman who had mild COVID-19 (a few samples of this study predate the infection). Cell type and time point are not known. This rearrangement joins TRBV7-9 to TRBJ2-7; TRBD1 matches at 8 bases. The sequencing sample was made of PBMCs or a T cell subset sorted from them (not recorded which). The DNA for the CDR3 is TGTGCCAGCAGCCTGGGACAGGCTAGGGAGCAGTACTTC. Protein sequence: CASSLGQAREQYF.